Listed below are T cell receptor beta chains from one sample, sequenced in a study of Tregs in tolerant kidney transplant recipients. Sequencing used immunoSEQ multiplex PCR; TCRdb keeps in-frame clones, though not all of them. Of more than 60,000 clones in the sample, roughly nine tenths were seen once. This sample comprised CD4+ T cells from blood, obtained before the transplant. The receptors come from a human donor who received a combined kidney and bone marrow transplant. Each CDR3 is given without its conserved first and last residue.

v_gene	j_gene	CDR3aa
TRBV29-1	TRBJ2-5	SVEGQGLQTQY
TRBV9	TRBJ2-2	ASSANYLHRDRVTGELF
TRBV28	TRBJ1-5	ASQDIRNQPQH
TRBV27	TRBJ1-2	ASSPAVPKNYGYT
TRBV21-1	TRBJ2-5	ASSNGCSGQETQY
TRBV18	TRBJ2-1	ASSLSSGRAYNEQF
TRBV5-1	TRBJ2-3	ASSLEGTGGDTQY
TRBV2	TRBJ1-4	ASDRGKEKLF
TRBV11-2	TRBJ2-1	ASTAGTTYNEQF
TRBV29-1	TRBJ2-5	SVRRGTQETQY
TRBV7-3	TRBJ2-1	ASSLRGGTSGNNEQF
TRBV7-8	TRBJ2-7	ASSLAPGVAESPLYEQY
TRBV4-1	TRBJ2-7	ASSQAGLAGFHEQY
TRBV7-2	TRBJ2-3	ASSLVGISLPDTQY
TRBV19	TRBJ1-5	ASTGGGQPQH
TRBV4-1	TRBJ2-1	ASSKGQGVQNEQF
TRBV2	TRBJ2-2	ASSEGYLGAFTGELF
TRBV20-1	TRBJ2-3	SAPRTDTQY
TRBV28	TRBJ1-1	ASSFRRSAGKFAF
TRBV10-3	TRBJ2-3	AISVGVRTSTDTQY
TRBV18	TRBJ1-1	ASSPLANTEAF
TRBV2	TRBJ2-7	ASSDPGQGTHEQY
TRBV5-1	TRBJ2-7	ASSLGLAGGLEQY
TRBV7-2	TRBJ1-1	ASSPYGGDAF
TRBV5-8	TRBJ1-3	ASSLRGAGNTIY
TRBV6-5	TRBJ2-2	ASADGSVGTGELF
TRBV28	TRBJ2-7	ASSLGHTSYEQY
TRBV5-6	TRBJ2-7	ASSLGSWEQY
TRBV2	TRBJ2-1	ASGSGRALYNEQF
TRBV19	TRBJ1-5	ASRSGMVNQPQH
TRBV5-4	TRBJ2-3	ASSLAIQSTDTQY
TRBV28	TRBJ2-2	ASSSQVLNTGELF
TRBV28	TRBJ2-7	ASSLPTGGLNEQY
TRBV6-5	TRBJ1-2	ASKDGQGANYGYT
TRBV6-5	TRBJ2-7	ASSYSRGLAFYEQY
TRBV6-1	TRBJ2-1	ASSAVSGGSWF
TRBV7-7	TRBJ2-2	ASSLDPGAGELF
TRBV6-1	TRBJ2-7	ASSEADGSSYEQY
TRBV28	TRBJ2-1	ASSWAILREGRGNEQF
TRBV7-2	TRBJ2-5	ASSLQRQETQY
TRBV27	TRBJ2-1	ASRPIERNEQF
TRBV12-5	TRBJ2-3	ASSSGYSTDTQY